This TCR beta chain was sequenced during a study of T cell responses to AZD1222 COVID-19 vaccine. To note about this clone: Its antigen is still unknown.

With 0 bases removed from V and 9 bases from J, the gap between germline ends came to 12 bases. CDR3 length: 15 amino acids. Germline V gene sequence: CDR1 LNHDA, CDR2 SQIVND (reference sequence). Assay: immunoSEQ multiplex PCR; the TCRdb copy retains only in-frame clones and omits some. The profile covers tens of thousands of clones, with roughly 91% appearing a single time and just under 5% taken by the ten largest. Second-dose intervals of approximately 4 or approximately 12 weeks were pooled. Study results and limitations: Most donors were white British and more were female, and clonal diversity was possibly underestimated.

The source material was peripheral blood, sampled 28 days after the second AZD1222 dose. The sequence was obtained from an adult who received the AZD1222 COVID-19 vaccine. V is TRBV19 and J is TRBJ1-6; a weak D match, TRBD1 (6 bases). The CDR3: CASSIEGHVRSPLHF. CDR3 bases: TGTGCCAGTAGTATAGAGGGACACGTTCGTTCACCCCTCCACTTT.